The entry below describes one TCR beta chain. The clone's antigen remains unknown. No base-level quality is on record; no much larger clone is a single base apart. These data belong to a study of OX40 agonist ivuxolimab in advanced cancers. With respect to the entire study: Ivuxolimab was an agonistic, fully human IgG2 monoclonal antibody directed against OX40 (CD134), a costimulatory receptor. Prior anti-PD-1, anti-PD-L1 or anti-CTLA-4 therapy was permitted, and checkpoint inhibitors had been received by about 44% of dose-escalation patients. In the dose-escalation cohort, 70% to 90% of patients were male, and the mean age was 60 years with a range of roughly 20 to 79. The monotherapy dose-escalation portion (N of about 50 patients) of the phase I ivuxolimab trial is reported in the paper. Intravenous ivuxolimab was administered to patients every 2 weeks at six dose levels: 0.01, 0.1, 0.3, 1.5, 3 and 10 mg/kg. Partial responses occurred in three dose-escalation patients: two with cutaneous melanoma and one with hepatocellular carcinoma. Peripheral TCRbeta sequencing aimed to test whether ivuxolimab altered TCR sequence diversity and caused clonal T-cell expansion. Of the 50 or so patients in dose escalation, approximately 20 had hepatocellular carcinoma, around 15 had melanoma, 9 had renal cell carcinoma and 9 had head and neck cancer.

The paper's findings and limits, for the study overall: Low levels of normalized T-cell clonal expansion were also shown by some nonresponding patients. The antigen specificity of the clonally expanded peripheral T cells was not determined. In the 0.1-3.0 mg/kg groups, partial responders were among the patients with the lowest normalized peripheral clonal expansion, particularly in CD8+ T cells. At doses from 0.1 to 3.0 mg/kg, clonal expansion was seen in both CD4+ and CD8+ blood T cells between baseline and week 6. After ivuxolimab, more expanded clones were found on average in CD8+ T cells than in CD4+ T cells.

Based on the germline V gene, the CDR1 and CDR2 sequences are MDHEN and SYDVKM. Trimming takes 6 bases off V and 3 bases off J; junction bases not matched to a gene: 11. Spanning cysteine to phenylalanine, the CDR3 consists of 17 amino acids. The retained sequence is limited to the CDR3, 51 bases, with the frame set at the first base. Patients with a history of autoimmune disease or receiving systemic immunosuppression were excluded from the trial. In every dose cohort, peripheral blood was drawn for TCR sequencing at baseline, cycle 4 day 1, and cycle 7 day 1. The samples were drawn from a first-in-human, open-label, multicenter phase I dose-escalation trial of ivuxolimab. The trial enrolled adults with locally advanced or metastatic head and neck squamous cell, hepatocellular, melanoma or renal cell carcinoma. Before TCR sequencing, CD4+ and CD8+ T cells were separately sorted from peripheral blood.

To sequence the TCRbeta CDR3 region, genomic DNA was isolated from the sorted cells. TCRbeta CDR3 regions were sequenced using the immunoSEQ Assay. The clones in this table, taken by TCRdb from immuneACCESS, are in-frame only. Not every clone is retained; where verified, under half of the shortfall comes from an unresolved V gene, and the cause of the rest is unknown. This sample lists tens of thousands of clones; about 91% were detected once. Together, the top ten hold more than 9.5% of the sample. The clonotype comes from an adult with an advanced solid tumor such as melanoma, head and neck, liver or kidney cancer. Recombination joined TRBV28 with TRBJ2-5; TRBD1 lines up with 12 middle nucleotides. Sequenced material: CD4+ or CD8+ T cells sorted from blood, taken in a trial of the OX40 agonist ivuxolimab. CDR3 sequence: CASRNPSGTGGKETQYF. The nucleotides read TGTGCCAGCAGGAACCCCTCCGGGACAGGGGGCAAAGAGACCCAGTACTTC.